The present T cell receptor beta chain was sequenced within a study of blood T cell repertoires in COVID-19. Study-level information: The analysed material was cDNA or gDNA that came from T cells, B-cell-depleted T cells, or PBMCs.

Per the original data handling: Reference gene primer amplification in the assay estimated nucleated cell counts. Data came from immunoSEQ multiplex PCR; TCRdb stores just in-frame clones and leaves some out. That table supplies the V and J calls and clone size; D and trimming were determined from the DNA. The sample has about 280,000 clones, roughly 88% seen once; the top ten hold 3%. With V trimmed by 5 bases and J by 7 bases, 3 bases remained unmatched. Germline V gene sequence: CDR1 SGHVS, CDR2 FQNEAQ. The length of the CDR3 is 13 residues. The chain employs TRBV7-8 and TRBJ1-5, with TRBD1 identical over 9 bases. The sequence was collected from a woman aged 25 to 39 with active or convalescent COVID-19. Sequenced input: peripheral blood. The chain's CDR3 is CASSRDRAQPQHF. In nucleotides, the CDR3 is TGTGCCAGCAGCAGGGACAGGGCACAGCCCCAGCATTTT.